One and the same sample provided the 5 T cell receptor beta chains below, sequenced in a study of T cells in Graves' hyperthyroidism and ophthalmopathy. Amplification yielded TCR beta CDR3 regions, with RNA transcripts as the source. The TCR CDR3 was amplified in a first-round RT-PCR using the HTBI primer set. TCRdb ran MiXCR on the multiplex PCR reads and lists one entry per CDR3 protein. The sample consists of some 650,000 distinct CDR3 sequences, 16% of them appearing once. Input material: blood. These receptors were collected from a woman aged 40 to 50 with Graves' ophthalmopathy.

In this sample, this clonotype turned up many times. V is TRBV28 and J is TRBJ2-3; the D gene is possibly TRBD2 (5 bases). The CDR3 covers 14 residues. V was clipped by 6 bases and J by 5 bases, with 15 bases between them. Germline assignment: CDR1 MDHEN and CDR2 SYDVKM. The CDR3 reads CASSPDGVEDTQYF. The CDR3 DNA sequence: TGTGCCAGCAGCCCCGACGGGGTGGAAGATACGCAGTATTTT.

A remark on this clonotype: A much larger clone sits a single nucleotide away, making a read error possible. The gene calls are TRBV3-1 and TRBJ1-2; 7 nucleotides agree with TRBD1. The CDR3 spans 15 residues. Trimming at V came to 4 bases and at J to 0 bases, leaving 5 bases not matched to a gene. The germline CDR1 and CDR2 sequences are LGHDT and YNNKEL (reference sequence). CDR3 sequence reads: CASSRDRDSNYGYTF. CDR3 nucleotides: TGTGCCAGCAGCCGCGACAGGGACTCTAACTATGGCTACACCTTC.

There are a few counts of this clonotype. This chain connects TRBV29-1 to TRBJ2-1, with 8 bases fitting TRBD2. The germline gives CDR1 SQVTM, CDR2 ANQGSEA. The CDR3 covers 11 residues. Trimming at V came to 6 bases and at J to 9 bases, leaving 4 bases not matched to a gene. DNA for the CDR3: TGCAGCGTCGGGAGGGCCGGTGAGCAGTTCTTC. It encodes CSVGRAGEQFF.

The chain links TRBV7-2 to TRBJ2-2; D gene unclear. The CDR3 is 11 amino acids. CDR1 SGHTA and CDR2 FQGNSA come from the germline V gene. Trimming took 6 bases from V and 6 from J, leaving 5 bases between them. The CDR3: CASRAAGELFF. CDR3 bases: TGTGCCAGCAGGGCGGCCGGGGAGCTGTTTTTT.

This clonotype was recorded many times. The chain combines TRBV20-1 with TRBJ2-7, with D perhaps matching TRBD2 (7 bases). Germline V gene sequence: CDR1 DFQATT, CDR2 SNEGSKA (reference sequence). This CDR3 is built from 13 residues. Between the trimmed V and J ends, which lost 5 bases and 2 bases, there was a span of 13 bases. CDR3 loop: CSAVGGPPYEQYF. For the CDR3, the DNA is TGCAGTGCTGTGGGGGGGCCCCCCTACGAGCAGTACTTC.